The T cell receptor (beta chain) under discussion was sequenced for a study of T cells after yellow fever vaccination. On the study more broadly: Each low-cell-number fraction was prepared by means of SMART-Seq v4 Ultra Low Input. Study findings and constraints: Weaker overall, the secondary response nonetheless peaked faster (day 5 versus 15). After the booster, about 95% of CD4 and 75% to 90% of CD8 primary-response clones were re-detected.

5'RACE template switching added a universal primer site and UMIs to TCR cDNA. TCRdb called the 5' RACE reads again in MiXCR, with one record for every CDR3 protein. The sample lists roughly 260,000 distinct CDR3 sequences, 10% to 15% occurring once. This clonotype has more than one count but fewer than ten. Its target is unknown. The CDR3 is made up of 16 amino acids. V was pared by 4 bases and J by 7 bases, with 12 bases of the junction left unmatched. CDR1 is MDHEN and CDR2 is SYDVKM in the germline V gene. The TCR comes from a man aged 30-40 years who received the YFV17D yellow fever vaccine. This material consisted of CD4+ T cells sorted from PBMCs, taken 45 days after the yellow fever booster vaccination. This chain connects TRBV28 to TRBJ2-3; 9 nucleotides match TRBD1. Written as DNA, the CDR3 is TGTGCCAGCAGTTCGACCGGGACAGGGCTACCAAATACGCAGTATTTT. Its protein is CASSSTGTGLPNTQYF.